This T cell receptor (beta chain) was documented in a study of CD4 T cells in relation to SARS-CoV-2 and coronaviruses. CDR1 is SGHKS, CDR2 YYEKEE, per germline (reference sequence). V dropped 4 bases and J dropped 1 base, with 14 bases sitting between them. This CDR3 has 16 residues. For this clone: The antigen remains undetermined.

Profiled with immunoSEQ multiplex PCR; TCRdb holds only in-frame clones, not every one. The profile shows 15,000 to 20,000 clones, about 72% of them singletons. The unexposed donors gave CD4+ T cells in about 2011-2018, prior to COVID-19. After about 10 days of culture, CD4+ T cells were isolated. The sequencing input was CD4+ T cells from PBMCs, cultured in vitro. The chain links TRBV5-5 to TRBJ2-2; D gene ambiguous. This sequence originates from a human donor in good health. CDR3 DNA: TGTGCCAGCAGCCGGTTTCGGGCGGTGAACACCGGGGAGCTGTTTTTT. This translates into CASSRFRAVNTGELFF.